This TCR beta chain is from a study of cytomegalovirus exposure and HLA in healthy donors. Study-level points and caveats: About 87% or about 30% of the time was how often most TCR beta V segments were productive, according to an earlier analysis. CMV antigen specificity was confirmed in vitro for a few CMV-associated chains. A highly shared variant cluster was judged a likely technical artifact.

Concerning this clone itself: Its antigen is undetermined.

This CDR3 region has 15 residues. V lost 5 bases, J lost 3 bases, and 5 bases stayed unmatched. Germline CDR1 reads SGDLS; CDR2 reads YYNGEE. The PCR was carried out with 60 Vbeta primers and 13 Jbeta primers. Clones were sequenced by immunoSEQ multiplex PCR, and TCRdb holds only the in-frame ones, with some missing. The sample lists roughly 200,000 clones; 80% to 90% were seen once. The genes are TRBV9 and TRBJ2-1; 10 bases are shared with TRBD1. The clonotype comes from a man younger than 45 in good health and CMV-seronegative. Sequencing input: PBMCs. The CDR3, as DNA: TGTGCCAGCAGTACCGGGACAGGGGTCTACAATGAGCAGTTCTTC. Encoded protein: CASSTGTGVYNEQFF.